These T cell receptor beta chains were read from a single sample in a study of T cell clones after liver transplantation. Clones were read by immunoSEQ multiplex PCR, and TCRdb kept only the in-frame ones, dropping some. The sample has more than 65,000 clones; around nine tenths are singletons. Sample: CD4+ T cells from blood, taken before liver transplant. The receptors come from a human donor who received a liver transplant. CDR3s include the opening cysteine and the closing phenylalanine or tryptophan. Fields, in order: CDR3 DNA, CDR3 protein, D gene, J gene, V gene, clone size. The D gene is left open where the match is weak. A clone size is listed for some rows: how often the clone was seen (once, few, many), or a class if it is expanded.

TGTGCCAGCAGGTCGAACAGGGATGGCTACACCTTC,CASRSNRDGYTF,NA,TRBJ1-2,TRBV2,NA
TGTGCCAGCAGTGAACTCACGGGTCAGCCCCAGCATTTT,CASSELTGQPQHF,NA,TRBJ1-5,TRBV6-1,NA
TGTGCCAGCAGCTATACACAGGGCACAGATACGCAGTATTTT,CASSYTQGTDTQYF,NA,TRBJ2-3,TRBV9,few
TGTGCCAGCAGCCCAGGACGGACCTACGAGCAGTACTTC,CASSPGRTYEQYF,NA,TRBJ2-7,TRBV4-2,NA
TGTGCCATCAGTGAGTGGACAGGGACTGAAGCTTTCTTT,CAISEWTGTEAFF,TRBD1,TRBJ1-1,TRBV10-3,NA
TGCAGCGTGACGGGCCTGGATGAAAAACTGTTTTTT,CSVTGLDEKLFF,NA,TRBJ1-4,TRBV29-1,NA
TGTGCCAGCAGAAGGACAGGGAGGGAGGGAGAGACCCAGTACTTC,CASRRTGREGETQYF,NA,TRBJ2-5,TRBV6-4,NA
TGTGCCAGCAGCCCAGGACAGGGCGCAGATACGCAGTATTTT,CASSPGQGADTQYF,NA,TRBJ2-3,TRBV21-1,NA
TGCAGCGTGATCTCTGGAAACACCATATATTTT,CSVISGNTIYF,NA,TRBJ1-3,TRBV29-1,NA
TGTGCCAGAAGGGACAACGTAGGTCTCGCGAACACCGGGGAGCTGTTTTTT,CARRDNVGLANTGELFF,NA,TRBJ2-2,TRBV7-5,NA
TGTGCCAGCAGCGCCTTGGACAGGGGTCGAGGCTACGAGCAGTACTTC,CASSALDRGRGYEQYF,TRBD1,TRBJ2-7,TRBV7-2,NA
TGCAGCGTGGGTGGGGAAGCTTTCTTT,CSVGGEAFF,NA,TRBJ1-1,TRBV29-1,NA
TGTGCCAGCAGTGAAGGGACAGGGGTGGGGCAGCCCCAGCATTTT,CASSEGTGVGQPQHF,TRBD1,TRBJ1-5,TRBV6-1,NA
TGCGCCAGCACTCGGACAGGCCTGGAGACCCAGTACTTC,CASTRTGLETQYF,TRBD1,TRBJ2-5,TRBV10-2,NA
TGTGCCAGCTCACCTCAACTAGCGGGAGTAAAAGGTGAGCAGTTCTTC,CASSPQLAGVKGEQFF,TRBD2,TRBJ2-1,TRBV18,once
TGCGCCAGCAGCTTGGATCCCCATCAGCCCCAGCATTTT,CASSLDPHQPQHF,NA,TRBJ1-5,TRBV5-1,NA
TGTGCCAGCAGTGAAGCGTTACGATACATTCTGGGCTACACCTTC,CASSEALRYILGYTF,NA,TRBJ1-2,TRBV6-1,once
TGTGCCAGCAGCAAAGGCCGGGACGCTTACTACGAGCAGTACTTC,CASSKGRDAYYEQYF,NA,TRBJ2-7,TRBV21-1,once
TGTGCCAGCAGCCCGACTCCCGGGGAGCTGTTTTTT,CASSPTPGELFF,NA,TRBJ2-2,TRBV7-3,NA
TGTGCCAGCAGCTCATCAGTAATGGTGGGCAATGAGCAGTTCTTC,CASSSSVMVGNEQFF,NA,TRBJ2-1,TRBV11-2,once
TGTGCCAGCAGTCCCCCGGTCACGGGAGGAGGGGCCAACGTCCTGACTTTC,CASSPPVTGGGANVLTF,TRBD2,TRBJ2-6,TRBV28,NA
TGCGCCAGCAGCTTGGCCTTGGGGACGGAGACCCAGTACTTC,CASSLALGTETQYF,NA,TRBJ2-5,TRBV5-1,NA
TGTGCCAGCAGCCCGTCCCGGGGGAAGAACAATGAGCAGTTCTTC,CASSPSRGKNNEQFF,NA,TRBJ2-1,TRBV7-9,NA
TGTGCCAGCAGCTTTGTTGGGACTAGCGGGGGCGCAGATACGCAGTATTTT,CASSFVGTSGGADTQYF,TRBD2,TRBJ2-3,TRBV11-3,NA
TGTGCCAGCAGCTTAGAGGATCTAGCGGGTGACACTAAGCAGTACTTC,CASSLEDLAGDTKQYF,TRBD2,TRBJ2-7,TRBV7-8,NA
TGTGCCAGTAACTCGGGGGAGAACACCGGGGAGCTGTTTTTT,CASNSGENTGELFF,NA,TRBJ2-2,TRBV21-1,NA
TGCAGCGTTGAAAGGTTGGCAGGGGCTTTAAACTATGGCTACACCTTC,CSVERLAGALNYGYTF,NA,TRBJ1-2,TRBV29-1,once
TGTGCCAGCAGCCATAGCGGGATTATCGGGGAGCTGTTTTTT,CASSHSGIIGELFF,TRBD2,TRBJ2-2,TRBV11-3,few